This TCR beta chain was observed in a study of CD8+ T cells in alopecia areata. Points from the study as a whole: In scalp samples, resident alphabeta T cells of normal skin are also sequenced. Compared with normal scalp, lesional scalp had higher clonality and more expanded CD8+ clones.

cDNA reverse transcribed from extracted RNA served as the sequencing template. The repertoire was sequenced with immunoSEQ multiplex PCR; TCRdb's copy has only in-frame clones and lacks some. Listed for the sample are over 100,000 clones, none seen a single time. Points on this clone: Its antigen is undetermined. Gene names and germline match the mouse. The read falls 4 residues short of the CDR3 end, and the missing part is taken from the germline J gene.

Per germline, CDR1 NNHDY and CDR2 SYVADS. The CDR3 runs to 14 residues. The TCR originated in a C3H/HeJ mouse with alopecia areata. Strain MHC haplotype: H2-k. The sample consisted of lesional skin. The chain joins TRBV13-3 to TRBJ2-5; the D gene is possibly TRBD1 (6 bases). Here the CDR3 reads CASSPPTGPDTQYF. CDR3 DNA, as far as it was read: TGTGCCAGCAGTCCCCCGACAGGTCCGGAC.